This TCR beta chain stems from a study of T cell clones after liver transplantation. Whole-study context: TCRbeta sequencing after a pre-transplant mixed lymphocyte reaction identified graft-donor-reactive clones, later tracked in post-transplant blood. Study conclusions and caveats: Small, mixed patient groups and varying post-transplant times limit these conclusions.

Some clones are missing from TCRdb's copy, which holds only in-frame ones; the method was immunoSEQ multiplex PCR. Of about 50,000 clones in the sample, roughly 74% were seen once. A single count supports this clone. The antigen remains unidentified. The CDR3 runs 20 residues. Trimming cost V 2 bases and J 0 bases; bases outside gene matches: 9. CDR1 is WNHNN and CDR2 is SYGVQD in the germline V gene (reference sequence). The sequence came from a human patient who received a liver transplant. Some of these T cells may belong to the graft donor. V gene TRBV10-1 combines with J gene TRBJ2-3, with 15 bases that match TRBD2. Sequencing was performed on CD4+ T cells from blood, taken 54 months after liver transplant. CDR3 bases: TGCGCCAGCAGTGAGGATACCGGGACTAGCGGGGGGAGCAGCACAGATACGCAGTATTTT. This encodes CASSEDTGTSGGSSTDTQYF.